A selection of T cell receptor beta chains follows, all from one sample in a study of blood T cell repertoires in COVID-19. Profiled with immunoSEQ multiplex PCR; TCRdb holds only in-frame clones, not every one. The table records fewer than 400,000 clones, just under 90% of them present only once. Sequenced: PBMCs or T cells enriched from blood (not recorded which). These TCRs come from a woman aged 45-59 years who had recovered from COVID-19. Both conserved end residues are part of each CDR3. The D gene is left open where the match is weak. Part of the rows lack a size; the others show once, few, many or a class for expanded clones.

>-|TRBJ2-5|TRBV2|-|14
TGTGCCAGCAGTGAGAGGGCAGCCGAAGAGACCCAGTACTTC
CASSERAAEETQYF
>-|TRBJ2-3|TRBV7-6|-|15
TGTGCCAGCAGCTTACGGGGTGGTAGCACAGATACGCAGTATTTT
CASSLRGGSTDTQYF
>-|TRBJ1-1|TRBV5-6|-|15
TGTGCCAGCAGCTCAAACAGGGCCCGCCCAACAGTAGCTTTCTTT
CASSSNRARPTVAFF
>-|TRBJ1-2|TRBV28|-|13
TGTGCCAGCAGCCGTCTGCTCGGCTATGGCTACACCTTC
CASSRLLGYGYTF
>-|TRBJ1-1|TRBV7-9|-|14
TGTGCCAGCAGCTTTTGGGCCCTGAACACTGAAGCTTTCTTT
CASSFWALNTEAFF
>-|TRBJ2-3|TRBV4-1|TRBD1|16
TGCGCCAGCAGCCAAGAGAGGGGGCAGGACACAGATACGCAGTATTTT
CASSQERGQDTDTQYF
>-|TRBJ1-5|TRBV2|-|15
TGTGCCAGCAGTTTTTATCCTTTTGGCAATCAGCCCCAGCATTTT
CASSFYPFGNQPQHF
>once|TRBJ2-2|TRBV6-5|-|16
TGTGCCAGCAGTTACTCTCCCGGGGGAAACACCGGGGAGCTGTTTTTT
CASSYSPGGNTGELFF
>-|TRBJ1-2|TRBV18|-|14
TGTGCCAGCTCACCACTTGACAGAGACTATGGCTACACCTTC
CASSPLDRDYGYTF
>-|TRBJ2-5|TRBV6-5|-|13
TGTGCCAGCAGTTACGGCATACAAGAGACCCAGTACTTC
CASSYGIQETQYF
>-|TRBJ1-1|TRBV4-2|TRBD1|13
TGTGCCAGCAGCCCCCGTACAGGGGATGAAGCTTTCTTT
CASSPRTGDEAFF
>-|TRBJ2-7|TRBV6-1|-|14
TGTGCCAGCAGTGAAGGAGTAGCATTGTACGAGCAGTACTTC
CASSEGVALYEQYF
>-|TRBJ1-4|TRBV27|-|13
TGTGCCAGCAGTTTTGCAGGGAGGGAAAAACTGTTTTTT
CASSFAGREKLFF
>-|TRBJ1-6|TRBV28|-|17
TGTGCCAGCACCCCCCTTGGAGGAAACTCCTATAATTCACCCCTCCACTTT
CASTPLGGNSYNSPLHF
>-|TRBJ1-1|TRBV28|-|14
TGTGCCAGCAGCCAAACCGAGGGGAACACTGAAGCTTTCTTT
CASSQTEGNTEAFF
>-|TRBJ1-1|TRBV7-8|TRBD1|14
TGTGCCAGCAGCTTGCCGGGACAGGACACTGAAGCTTTCTTT
CASSLPGQDTEAFF
>few|TRBJ1-5|TRBV10-3|TRBD1|14
TGTGCCATCAGTGAAGGGGGCGGCAATCAGCCCCAGCATTTT
CAISEGGGNQPQHF
>-|TRBJ2-5|TRBV5-1|-|13
TGCGCCAGCCGGGGAACGGACCAAGAGACCCAGTACTTC
CASRGTDQETQYF
>-|TRBJ1-1|TRBV27|-|18
TGTGCCAGCACCCCAAGGTGGCCAGGCCCTTCCCTGAACACTGAAGCTTTCTTT
CASTPRWPGPSLNTEAFF
>-|TRBJ2-2|TRBV7-2|-|15
TGTGCCAGCAGCTTAGGAGGCGGTGGGACCGGGGAGCTGTTTTTT
CASSLGGGGTGELFF
>-|TRBJ1-5|TRBV6-1|-|15
TGTGCCAGCAGTGAAATGGCGGTGAGCAATCAGCCCCAGCATTTT
CASSEMAVSNQPQHF
>-|TRBJ2-1|TRBV3-1/TRBV3-2|-|14
TGTGCCAGCAGCCAGCCAGGGGGGCGGAATGAGCAGTTCTTC
CASSQPGGRNEQFF
>-|TRBJ1-6|TRBV4-1|-|15
TGCGCCAGCAGCCACGGACTGACCTATAATTCACCCCTCCACTTT
CASSHGLTYNSPLHF
>-|TRBJ1-1|TRBV7-9|TRBD1|16
TGTGCCAGCAGCCCCCCATGGGGACAGGCGAACACTGAAGCTTTCTTT
CASSPPWGQANTEAFF
>-|TRBJ2-2|TRBV5-8|-|14
TGTGCCAGCAGCTTGACTTTTGACACCGGGGAGCTGTTTTTT
CASSLTFDTGELFF
>few|TRBJ2-7|TRBV13|-|12
TGTGCCAGCAGCCCAACCCAGAACGAGCAGTACTTC
CASSPTQNEQYF
>-|TRBJ2-2|TRBV19|TRBD1|15
TGTGCCAGTAGTACGCCAGGGGGAATTGCCGGGGAGCTGTTTTTT
CASSTPGGIAGELFF
>-|TRBJ2-1|TRBV5-1|-|15
TGCGCCAGCACCTTCACGGGAGCCAAAGACAATGAGCAGTTCTTC
CASTFTGAKDNEQFF
>-|TRBJ1-6|TRBV3-1/TRBV3-2|TRBD1|14
TGTGCCAGCAGCCAAGGACAGGGGGCTTCACCCCTCCACTTT
CASSQGQGASPLHF
>-|TRBJ1-1|TRBV27|TRBD1|14
TGTGCCAGCAGCCAAGACAGGGCCAACACTGAAGCTTTCTTT
CASSQDRANTEAFF
>-|TRBJ2-5|TRBV6-6|-|14
TGTGCCAGCAGTTACTCGAGTGGGGGGGAGACCCAGTACTTC
CASSYSSGGETQYF
>-|TRBJ2-7|TRBV29-1|-|13
TGCAGCGCCGGGGCGGGGAGCTCCTACGAGCAGTACTTC
CSAGAGSSYEQYF
>-|TRBJ2-3|TRBV4-1|-|14
TGCGCCAGCAGCCAACGGGGAAATTTTGGTACGCAGTATTTT
CASSQRGNFGTQYF
>-|TRBJ1-3|TRBV11-1|-|10
TGTGCCAGCAGCTCCGGGTTGCGTTATTTT
CASSSGLRYF
>-|TRBJ2-7|TRBV24-1|TRBD1|16
TGTGCCACCAGTGATTCCGACAGGGCTTACTCCTACGAGCAGTACTTC
CATSDSDRAYSYEQYF
>-|TRBJ2-1|TRBV18|TRBD2|16
TGTGCCAGCTCACCACCTCAGCGGGGGGCCTACAATGAGCAGTTCTTC
CASSPPQRGAYNEQFF
>few|TRBJ2-1|TRBV18|TRBD1|15
TGTGCCAGCTCACACCGGGACAGGGGTCCCAATGAGCAGTTCTTC
CASSHRDRGPNEQFF
>-|TRBJ1-1|TRBV7-2|TRBD1|14
TGTGCCAGCGCCCGCCCCGACAGGGCTACTGAAGCTTTCTTT
CASARPDRATEAFF
>-|TRBJ1-1|TRBV9|-|14
TGTGCCAGCAGCGTAGAGGGGCACGGCACTGAAGCTTTCTTT
CASSVEGHGTEAFF
>once|TRBJ2-1|TRBV11-3|TRBD2|18
TGTGCCAGCAGCTTGTCTCAGGCACTAGCGGGGGCCCCGGGGGAGCAGTTCTTC
CASSLSQALAGAPGEQFF
>-|TRBJ1-1|TRBV19|TRBD1|14
TGTGCCAGTACCCAGGGACAGCGGAACACTGAAGCTTTCTTT
CASTQGQRNTEAFF
>-|TRBJ2-1|TRBV4-1|TRBD1|17
TGCGCCAGCAGCCAAGCGATTCGACAGGGGGGTAGCAATGAGCAGTTCTTC
CASSQAIRQGGSNEQFF
>few|TRBJ2-5|TRBV6-5|TRBD1|15
TGTGCCAGCAAGATAAGGACAGGTGAATTTGAGACCCAGTACTTC
CASKIRTGEFETQYF
>-|TRBJ2-1|TRBV7-2|TRBD1|14
TGTGCCAGCAGACAACAGGGGCCAGGCAATGAGCAGTTCTTC
CASRQQGPGNEQFF
>-|TRBJ1-2|TRBV18|TRBD1|13
TGTGCCAGCTCACCACTCACAGGGGGCGGCTACACCTTC
CASSPLTGGGYTF
>-|TRBJ1-4|TRBV12-3/TRBV12-4|TRBD1|12
TGTGCCAGCTTCGGACAGGATGAAAAACTGTTTTTT
CASFGQDEKLFF
>-|TRBJ1-2|TRBV10-3|-|13
TGTGCCATCAGTGAGGAGGCTAACTATGGCTACACCTTC
CAISEEANYGYTF
>-|TRBJ1-1|TRBV3-1/TRBV3-2|-|13
TGTGCCAGCAGCCCGGGGGGGAACACTGAAGCTTTCTTT
CASSPGGNTEAFF
>-|TRBJ1-5|TRBV6-2/TRBV6-3|TRBD1|16
TGTGCCAGCAGCCGGGACAGGGGGGATAGCAATCAGCCCCAGCATTTT
CASSRDRGDSNQPQHF
>-|TRBJ1-1|TRBV3-1/TRBV3-2|TRBD1|15
TGTGCCAGCAGCCACCGTCGACAGGGCCGGACTGAAGCTTTCTTT
CASSHRRQGRTEAFF